These T cell receptor beta chains were read from a single sample in a study of T cell responses to AZD1222 COVID-19 vaccine. TCRdb's table, derived via immunoSEQ multiplex PCR, lists solely in-frame clones and lacks some. The sample has approximately 170,000 clones, about 92% seen once; the top ten hold approximately 0.98%. The sequencing here drew on peripheral blood, taken 28 days after the second AZD1222 dose. Every receptor here comes from an adult who received the AZD1222 COVID-19 vaccine. Both conserved end residues are part of each CDR3. A D gene is named only where the DNA matches it firmly. Clone size is stated in some rows and not others, as once, few, many or a class when expanded.

len,j_gene,abundance,d_gene,v_gene,CDR3aa,CDR3nt
14,TRBJ1-6,-,-,TRBV11-2,CASSLSWNLGPLHF,TGTGCCAGCAGCCTTTCTTGGAACCTAGGGCCCCTCCACTTT
13,TRBJ1-5,-,-,TRBV30,CAWRHSSNQPQHF,TGTGCCTGGAGACACAGCAGCAATCAGCCCCAGCATTTT
15,TRBJ2-3,-,-,TRBV7-3,CASSLAGLGADTQYF,TGTGCCAGCAGCTTAGCGGGGCTGGGGGCAGATACGCAGTATTTT
16,TRBJ1-1,-,-,TRBV4-1,CASSYNRETVGTEAFF,TGCGCCAGCAGCTATAACAGGGAGACCGTGGGCACTGAAGCTTTCTTT
15,TRBJ2-7,few,TRBD2,TRBV7-9,CASSRTTSGTYEQYF,TGTGCCAGCAGTCGGACGACTAGCGGAACCTACGAGCAGTACTTC
14,TRBJ2-1,-,TRBD2,TRBV6-5,CASSPRTSGDEQFF,TGTGCCAGCAGTCCACGGACTAGCGGGGATGAGCAGTTCTTC
12,TRBJ1-2,-,TRBD1,TRBV5-4,CASSADRAGYTF,TGTGCCAGCAGCGCGGACAGGGCTGGCTACACCTTC
12,TRBJ1-2,-,-,TRBV10-2,CASSTGNYGYTF,TGCGCCAGCAGTACAGGGAACTATGGCTACACCTTC
15,TRBJ1-1,once,-,TRBV7-9,CASSLTGALNTEAFF,TGTGCCAGCAGCTTAACGGGGGCCTTAAACACTGAAGCTTTCTTT
16,TRBJ2-1,few,-,TRBV10-3,CAISQTGNMNRNEQFF,TGTGCCATCAGCCAAACCGGGAACATGAACCGCAATGAGCAGTTCTTC
15,TRBJ1-4,-,-,TRBV5-1,CASSLADSTNEKLFF,TGCGCCAGCAGCTTAGCGGACTCAACTAATGAAAAACTGTTTTTT
13,TRBJ1-2,once,TRBD1,TRBV28,CASSSGTGTGYTF,TGTGCCAGCAGTTCCGGGACAGGGACCGGTTACACCTTC
15,TRBJ1-2,-,TRBD1,TRBV3-1/TRBV3-2,CASTQNRGGYYGYTF,TGTGCCAGCACCCAAAACAGGGGGGGATACTATGGCTACACCTTC
12,TRBJ1-5,-,-,TRBV14,CASSQDGQPQHF,TGTGCCAGCAGCCAAGATGGCCAGCCCCAGCATTTT
16,TRBJ1-2,-,TRBD1,TRBV6-5,CASSYRRTGGSEGYTF,TGTGCCAGCAGTTACCGGAGGACAGGAGGGTCGGAAGGCTACACCTTC
12,TRBJ1-5,few,-,TRBV12-3/TRBV12-4,CASRYSNQPQHF,TGTGCCAGCAGGTATAGCAATCAGCCCCAGCATTTT
13,TRBJ1-5,-,-,TRBV12-3/TRBV12-4,CASSINRVQPQHF,TGTGCCAGCAGTATCAACAGGGTCCAGCCCCAGCATTTT
14,TRBJ2-1,-,TRBD2,TRBV5-1,CASSFGGVYNEQFF,TGCGCCAGCAGCTTCGGGGGGGTTTACAATGAGCAGTTCTTC
15,TRBJ2-3,-,TRBD1,TRBV5-4,CASRAGTGVTDTQYF,TGTGCCAGCAGGGCCGGGACAGGGGTCACAGATACGCAGTATTTT
15,TRBJ1-1,-,TRBD1,TRBV6-5,CASSYSQGEGTEAFF,TGTGCCAGCAGTTACTCACAGGGGGAAGGCACTGAAGCTTTCTTT
15,TRBJ1-1,-,-,TRBV11-2,CASSHIRGMNPEAFF,TGTGCCAGCAGCCACATAAGGGGGATGAACCCTGAAGCTTTCTTT
14,TRBJ1-2,-,-,TRBV10-3,CAISESTVGYGYTF,TGTGCCATCAGTGAGTCCACAGTGGGGTATGGCTACACCTTC
13,TRBJ1-1,-,-,TRBV6-5,CAIGRLRDTEAFF,TGTGCCATCGGGCGCCTCAGGGACACTGAAGCTTTCTTT
15,TRBJ1-6,few,TRBD1,TRBV6-4,CASSDGTGDNSPLHF,TGTGCCAGCAGTGACGGGACAGGGGATAATTCACCCCTCCACTTT
16,TRBJ2-4,-,-,TRBV3-1/TRBV3-2,CASSQGVGSGENIQYF,TGTGCCAGCAGCCAAGGTGTTGGTAGCGGCGAAAACATTCAGTACTTC
14,TRBJ1-6,-,-,TRBV6-6,CASSHESRNSPLHF,TGTGCCAGCAGCCATGAAAGTCGTAATTCACCCCTCCACTTT
15,TRBJ2-1,-,-,TRBV7-9,CASSLSGTFVNEQFF,TGTGCCAGCAGCTTGTCCGGGACATTTGTTAATGAGCAGTTCTTC
15,TRBJ1-1,once,-,TRBV7-2,CASSLWTEMNTEAFF,TGTGCCAGCAGCTTATGGACAGAGATGAACACTGAAGCTTTCTTT
14,TRBJ1-1,-,-,TRBV5-1,CASSLLGANTEAFF,TGCGCCAGCAGCTTGTTAGGGGCTAACACTGAAGCTTTCTTT
13,TRBJ1-5,-,-,TRBV6-2/TRBV6-3,CASSFTTTQPQHF,TGTGCCAGCAGTTTTACGACCACTCAGCCCCAGCATTTT
15,TRBJ1-1,-,-,TRBV6-5,CASTPRSQRAIGAFF,TGTGCCAGCACCCCCCGGTCCCAGCGGGCCATTGGAGCTTTCTTT
17,TRBJ1-3,-,TRBD1,TRBV6-6,CASSPYRQGFAGNTIYF,TGTGCCAGCAGTCCCTACCGACAGGGCTTCGCTGGAAACACCATATATTTT
13,TRBJ2-7,-,TRBD1,TRBV29-1,CSVWGQGSYEQYF,TGCAGCGTTTGGGGACAGGGCAGTTACGAGCAGTACTTC
18,TRBJ1-1,-,TRBD1,TRBV18,CASSPVRMGRGLNTEAFF,TGTGCCAGCTCACCTGTGCGGATGGGCAGGGGGCTGAACACTGAAGCTTTCTTT
15,TRBJ1-1,-,TRBD1,TRBV4-1,CASSQDHRGNTEAFF,TGCGCCAGCAGCCAAGATCACAGGGGGAACACTGAAGCTTTCTTT
16,TRBJ2-1,-,-,TRBV19,CASSIEAGFPYNEQFF,TGTGCCAGTAGTATAGAGGCCGGCTTCCCCTACAATGAGCAGTTCTTC
12,TRBJ1-2,-,-,TRBV15,CATSRDNYGYTF,TGTGCCACCAGCAGGGACAACTATGGCTACACCTTC
13,TRBJ1-1,-,-,TRBV15,CATSRPRNTEAFF,TGTGCCACCAGCAGACCCAGGAACACTGAAGCTTTCTTT
13,TRBJ1-5,-,-,TRBV19,CASAGYSNQPQHF,TGTGCCAGCGCAGGTTATAGCAATCAGCCCCAGCATTTT
15,TRBJ2-2,-,-,TRBV3-1/TRBV3-2,CASSQEYRVTGELFF,TGTGCCAGCAGCCAAGAGTACAGGGTCACCGGGGAGCTGTTTTTT
14,TRBJ1-6,-,-,TRBV9,CASSTQGRDSPLHF,TGTGCCAGCAGCACCCAGGGGAGGGATTCACCCCTCCACTTT
15,TRBJ1-2,-,-,TRBV10-3,CAISEPYVRNYGYTF,TGTGCCATCAGTGAGCCGTATGTAAGGAACTATGGCTACACCTTC
15,TRBJ1-2,once,-,TRBV27,CASSGTGRQGYGYTF,TGTGCCAGCAGTGGCACGGGACGGCAGGGCTATGGCTACACCTTC
15,TRBJ2-7,-,TRBD1,TRBV7-9,CASSTRYRGQYEQYF,TGTGCCAGCAGCACTCGGTACAGGGGGCAGTACGAGCAGTACTTC
17,TRBJ2-1,-,TRBD2,TRBV3-1/TRBV3-2,CASSLGGPSGSYNEQFF,TGTGCCAGCAGCCTAGGAGGCCCTAGCGGGAGCTACAATGAGCAGTTCTTC
13,TRBJ1-1,-,-,TRBV10-3,CAISDGPGTEAFF,TGTGCCATCAGTGACGGCCCTGGGACTGAAGCTTTCTTT